These T cell receptor beta chains were read from a single sample in a study of cytomegalovirus exposure and HLA in healthy donors. Clones were sequenced by immunoSEQ multiplex PCR, and TCRdb holds only the in-frame ones, with some missing. In the table there are roughly 97,000 clones, over 9.5% of which are singletons. Sequencing was performed on PBMCs. These TCRs come from a middle-aged man in good health and CMV-seropositive. CDR3s include the opening cysteine and the closing phenylalanine or tryptophan. Fields, in order: clone size, D gene, J gene, CDR3 length, V gene, CDR3 DNA, CDR3 protein. The D gene is left open where the match is weak. Size is omitted from some rows. Given values are once, few, many or a class for expanded clones.

>.|.|TRBJ1-2|15|TRBV27
TGTGCCAGCAGGAATATAGGGGAAGGATTCGATGGCTACACCTTC
CASRNIGEGFDGYTF
>few|TRBD2|TRBJ2-4|17|TRBV5-4
TGTGCCAGCAGCTCGTTACTAGCGAAAGAAGCCAAAAACATTCAGTACTTC
CASSSLLAKEAKNIQYF
>.|TRBD1|TRBJ1-1|14|TRBV10-3
TGTGCCATCAGTAAGACAGGGAAGAACACTGAAGCTTTCTTT
CAISKTGKNTEAFF
>.|.|TRBJ2-1|15|TRBV5-1
TGCGCCAGCAGCTTGGGGGACTGGGGCGTCAATGAGCAGTTCTTC
CASSLGDWGVNEQFF
>.|.|TRBJ2-1|12|TRBV5-6
TGTGCCAGCAGCTTGGTAAACAATGAGCAGTTCTTC
CASSLVNNEQFF
>few|.|TRBJ1-3|14|TRBV4-3
TGCGCCAGCAGCCGTCACCTAGCCGGAAACACCATATATTTT
CASSRHLAGNTIYF
>.|TRBD2|TRBJ2-3|16|TRBV2
TGTGCCAGCAGTGACGGGGCTAGCGGTCCCACAGATACGCAGTATTTT
CASSDGASGPTDTQYF
>.|TRBD1|TRBJ2-4|16|TRBV7-9
TGTGCCAGCAGCGACCATTTGGACAGGGCCGAAAACATTCAGTACTTC
CASSDHLDRAENIQYF
>few|TRBD2|TRBJ2-4|12|TRBV6-4
TGTGCCAACCGGGACTATAAAAACATTCAGTACTTC
CANRDYKNIQYF
>.|TRBD2|TRBJ2-1|15|TRBV7-3
TGTGCCAGCAGCCCTGGACTAGCGGGAGGCAATGAGCAGTTCTTC
CASSPGLAGGNEQFF
>.|TRBD2|TRBJ2-7|14|TRBV30
TGTGCCTGGACTCCGCGGGAGACCTCCTACGAGCAGTACTTC
CAWTPRETSYEQYF
>.|TRBD1|TRBJ1-2|13|TRBV13
TGTGCCAGCAGCTCCCCGACAGGGGGAGGCTACACCTTC
CASSSPTGGGYTF
>.|.|TRBJ2-3|15|TRBV2
TGTGCCAGCAGTGAAGCGCTTTTCCTGGGGCATACGCAGTATTTT
CASSEALFLGHTQYF
>.|TRBD2|TRBJ2-7|14|TRBV2
TGTGCCAGCAACCGACTAGCGGGAAGCTACGAGCAGTACTTC
CASNRLAGSYEQYF
>.|TRBD2|TRBJ2-5|16|TRBV15
TGTGCCACCAGCGCCACTAGCGCCTTGTACCAAGAGACCCAGTACTTC
CATSATSALYQETQYF
>few|.|TRBJ2-1|12|TRBV7-8
TGTGCCAGCAGCTTAGGAGTAAAAGAGCAGTTCTTC
CASSLGVKEQFF
>few|.|TRBJ2-7|14|TRBV29-1
TGCAGCGTTACTAGGGACACCAGAACCTACGAGCAGTACTTC
CSVTRDTRTYEQYF
>.|.|TRBJ2-7|14|TRBV5-8
TGTGCCAGCAGCCATAGGGGGAGCTCCTACGAGCAGTACTTC
CASSHRGSSYEQYF
>.|TRBD2|TRBJ2-2|16|TRBV10-1
TGCGCCAGCAGTGTAGGACTAGCGGGGAACACCGGGGAGCTGTTTTTT
CASSVGLAGNTGELFF
>.|TRBD1|TRBJ2-7|15|TRBV7-8
TGTGCCAGCAGAGACGGACAGGCTGCCTCCTACGAGCAGTACTTC
CASRDGQAASYEQYF
>.|TRBD2|TRBJ2-7|14|TRBV10-1
TGCGCCAGCAGTGGGCAGCGGGGGGGGTACGAGCAGTACTTC
CASSGQRGGYEQYF
>.|.|TRBJ2-3|13|TRBV19
TGTGCCAGTAGGCGGGACAGCACAGATACGCAGTATTTT
CASRRDSTDTQYF
>few|.|TRBJ1-2|16|TRBV2
TGTGCCAGCAGTGAAAATCCAAATCAGGGGAACTATGGCTACACCTTC
CASSENPNQGNYGYTF
>few|.|TRBJ1-1|13|TRBV6-4
TGTGCCAGCAGCGATCTGGGAGGGTTGGAAGCTTTCTTT
CASSDLGGLEAFF
>.|.|TRBJ2-5|14|TRBV6-1
TGTGCCAGCAGTGAAGCGTTCAGACAAGAGACCCAGTACTTC
CASSEAFRQETQYF
>few|.|TRBJ2-7|13|TRBV30
TGTGCCTGGAGTGTCTCTCCCGGCTACGAGCAGTACTTC
CAWSVSPGYEQYF
>few|.|TRBJ2-7|14|TRBV27
TGTGCCAGCAGGAGGGACACCCTACCCCTCGAGCAGTACTTC
CASRRDTLPLEQYF
>.|.|TRBJ2-1|12|TRBV7-9
TGTGCCAGCAGCGAGATTTACAATGAGCAGTTCTTC
CASSEIYNEQFF
>few|TRBD1|TRBJ1-4|17|TRBV10-2
TGCGCCAGCGGATGGGACAGGGTTACGCTCCCAAATGAAAAACTGTTTTTT
CASGWDRVTLPNEKLFF
>few|.|TRBJ2-5|15|TRBV6-5
TGTGCCAGCAGTTACAGGGGCTGGAGGGGAGAGACCCAGTACTTC
CASSYRGWRGETQYF
>.|.|TRBJ2-2|15|TRBV5-1
TGCGCCAGCAGCTTGGGAGCGCAGAACACCGGGGAGCTGTTTTTT
CASSLGAQNTGELFF
>few|.|TRBJ1-2|11|TRBV10-3
TGTGCCATCAGGCAGACACGTGGCTACACCTTC
CAIRQTRGYTF
>.|TRBD2|TRBJ2-1|17|TRBV4-3
TGCGCCAGCAGCCAGGACGAGATAGCGGGAGTGGGAAATGAGCAGTTCTTC
CASSQDEIAGVGNEQFF
>few|.|TRBJ2-7|15|TRBV6-5
TGTGCCAGCGCCCACGCCTCCGACAGCTCCTACGAGCAGTACTTC
CASAHASDSSYEQYF
>.|.|TRBJ2-7|15|TRBV4-1
TGCGCCAGCAGCCCGATTCTCAAAACACCCTACGAGCAGTACTTC
CASSPILKTPYEQYF
>few|TRBD1|TRBJ1-2|14|TRBV2
TGTGCCAGCAGAGAAGGACAGGGGACCTATGGCTACACCTTC
CASREGQGTYGYTF
>many|.|TRBJ1-5|16|TRBV4-2
TGTGCCAGCAGCCAAATAGCGACGAGCGGCAATCAGCCCCAGCATTTT
CASSQIATSGNQPQHF
>.|.|TRBJ1-2|12|TRBV6-1
TGTGCCAGCAGTGAGAGCAACTATGGCTACACCTTC
CASSESNYGYTF
>.|TRBD2|TRBJ2-7|16|TRBV6-7
TGTGCCAGCAGTACCCCCTTAGCGGGAGGTTTCTACGAGCAGTACTTC
CASSTPLAGGFYEQYF
>few|.|TRBJ2-5|13|TRBV5-6
TGTGCCAGCAGCTTGCACGGGGAGGAGACCCAGTACTTC
CASSLHGEETQYF
>few|TRBD2|TRBJ2-7|14|TRBV7-3
TGTGCCAGCAGCTTAGGCGGGAGCAATTACGAGCAGTACTTC
CASSLGGSNYEQYF
>few|TRBD1|TRBJ2-1|15|TRBV5-6
TGTGCCAGCAGCTTTTCCGGGACAGGGTCCAATGAGCAGTTCTTC
CASSFSGTGSNEQFF
>.|TRBD2|TRBJ2-3|15|TRBV6-5
TGTGCCAGCAGAATAGCGGGAGACGGCGAAGATACGCAGTATTTT
CASRIAGDGEDTQYF
>.|.|TRBJ1-2|12|TRBV6-1
TGTGCCACGAAACAGGTCGCCTATGGCTACACCTTC
CATKQVAYGYTF
>.|.|TRBJ1-4|14|TRBV5-1
TGCGCCAGCAGCTTCGGGACTGGGAATGAAAAACTGTTTTTT
CASSFGTGNEKLFF
>few|.|TRBJ1-2|13|TRBV6-5
TGTGCCAGCAGGAAAGAGGAAAACTATGGCTACACCTTC
CASRKEENYGYTF
>.|.|TRBJ2-2|18|TRBV13
TGTGCCAGCAGAACTGTTAATCCATTGTTAGAGAACACCGGGGAGCTGTTTTTT
CASRTVNPLLENTGELFF
>.|.|TRBJ2-7|14|TRBV5-1
TGCGCCAGCAGCTTAGCGGGAACAGGGTACGAGCAGTACTTC
CASSLAGTGYEQYF
>.|TRBD2|TRBJ2-7|15|TRBV9
TGTGCCAGCAGCCTTACTAGCGGGAGATCCTACGAGCAGTACTTC
CASSLTSGRSYEQYF
>.|.|TRBJ1-1|12|TRBV5-6
TGTGCCAGCAGTTCGGGGGACACTGAAGCTTTCTTT
CASSSGDTEAFF
>.|TRBD2|TRBJ2-1|13|TRBV5-8
TGTGCCAGCATGGGGACTACAAACAATGAGCAGTTCTTC
CASMGTTNNEQFF
>few|.|TRBJ1-5|15|TRBV16
TGTGCCAGCAGCCTACAGGAGAATAGCAATCAGCCCCAGCATTTT
CASSLQENSNQPQHF
>.|.|TRBJ1-5|13|TRBV28
TGTGCCAGCAGTAACAGGGATAATCAGCCCCAGCATTTT
CASSNRDNQPQHF
>.|TRBD2|TRBJ2-7|16|TRBV28
TGTGCCAGCAGTCCCGCCTGGACTAGCGCCTCCTACGAGCAGTACTTC
CASSPAWTSASYEQYF
>.|.|TRBJ2-1|16|TRBV6-5
TGTGCCAGCAGTTACTCGGGCCAGAGCTCCTACAATGAGCAGTTCTTC
CASSYSGQSSYNEQFF
>few|.|TRBJ1-2|15|TRBV7-2
TGTGCCAGCAGCTTAACCCGGACAGATTCGAGTAGTTACACCTTC
CASSLTRTDSSSYTF